These T cell receptor beta chains were read from a single sample in a study of blood T cell repertoires in COVID-19. Assay: immunoSEQ multiplex PCR; the TCRdb copy retains only in-frame clones and omits some. The table has about 670,000 clones, 70% to 90% seen once. Material: peripheral blood. The source is a woman between 18 and 30 years old with acute or convalescent COVID-19. Both conserved end residues are part of each CDR3. The D gene is left open where the match is weak. Clone sizes are given selectively: once, few, many, or a class where the clone is expanded.

>TRBJ1-2|-|TRBD1|TRBV6-6
TGTGCCAGCAGTTACCGACAGGGAAATTTCTATGGCTACACCTTC
CASSYRQGNFYGYTF
>TRBJ1-6|-|-|TRBV19
TGTGCCAGTAGTCCCGGGATGAATTCACCCCTCCACTTT
CASSPGMNSPLHF
>TRBJ1-5|-|-|TRBV6-2/TRBV6-3
TGTGCCAGCAGTTACTCGGCTGTTTTTAATCAGCCCCAGCATTTT
CASSYSAVFNQPQHF
>TRBJ2-3|-|-|TRBV28
TGTGCCAGCAGTTCCCAAGCGGATACGCAGTATTTT
CASSSQADTQYF
>TRBJ1-1|-|TRBD1|TRBV5-5
TGTGCCAGCAGCGTTCCATCCGGGACAGGGGATAGAGCTTTCTTT
CASSVPSGTGDRAFF
>TRBJ2-7|once|TRBD2|TRBV4-1
TGCGCCAGCAGCAGACTAGCGGGGGGATTCTACGAGCAGTACTTC
CASSRLAGGFYEQYF
>TRBJ1-3|-|-|TRBV5-1
TGCGCCAGCAGCTTGTCAGGGACAAAGTACGGAAACACCATATATTTT
CASSLSGTKYGNTIYF
>TRBJ2-7|once|TRBD2|TRBV4-3
TGCGCCAGCAGCCAGAGACTAGCGGGGTTGTACGAGCAGTACTTC
CASSQRLAGLYEQYF
>TRBJ2-7|-|TRBD1|TRBV24-1
TGTGCCACCAGTGACCCCCGGACAGGAAGGTCCGAGCAGTACTTC
CATSDPRTGRSEQYF
>TRBJ2-2|-|TRBD1|TRBV7-6
TGTGCCAGCAGCGACGGACAGGGCCCCACCGGGGAGCTGTTTTTT
CASSDGQGPTGELFF
>TRBJ2-7|-|TRBD2|TRBV27
TGTGCCAGCAGTTTAAGGCTAGCGGGGGTCCTTACGGGGGAGCAGTACTTC
CASSLRLAGVLTGEQYF
>TRBJ1-2|-|-|TRBV5-5
TGTGCCAGCAGTCCCCCCGGGGGAGGACACTATGGCTACACCTTC
CASSPPGGGHYGYTF
>TRBJ2-3|-|TRBD2|TRBV4-2
TGTGCCAGCAGCAAAAGGACTAGCGGGGTTAGCACAGATACGCAGTATTTT
CASSKRTSGVSTDTQYF
>TRBJ1-1|few|-|TRBV12-3/TRBV12-4
TGTGCCAGCAGTTCACAGAACACTGAAGCTTTCTTT
CASSSQNTEAFF
>TRBJ1-1|few|TRBD1|TRBV5-1
TGCGCCAGCAGCCTGTCGGGACAGGCGAACACTGAAGCTTTCTTT
CASSLSGQANTEAFF
>TRBJ2-7|-|TRBD1|TRBV10-3
TGTGCCATCAATGACAGGGGGAATAGTGCGGCGTACGAGCAGTACTTC
CAINDRGNSAAYEQYF
>TRBJ1-6|-|TRBD1|TRBV7-9
TGTGCCAGCAGCTTAGACAGGGGTTATTCACCCCTCCACTTT
CASSLDRGYSPLHF
>TRBJ1-5|-|-|TRBV19
TGTGCCAGTACCCCACGGACAGATAGCAATCAGCCCCAGCATTTT
CASTPRTDSNQPQHF
>TRBJ1-1|-|-|TRBV6-1
TGTGCCAGCAGTGAAGTAACAGGTGACACTGAAGCTTTCTTT
CASSEVTGDTEAFF
>TRBJ1-3|-|-|TRBV9
TGTGCCAGCAGCGTAGAGACAGCAGAAAACACCATATATTTT
CASSVETAENTIYF
>TRBJ1-2|-|TRBD1|TRBV9
TGTGCCAGCAGCAGGTCAGGGGGCCTCTCTTATGGCTACACCTTC
CASSRSGGLSYGYTF
>TRBJ1-2|once|-|TRBV6-5
TGTGCCAGCAGTTACTCGAGGGCTAACTATGGCTACACCTTC
CASSYSRANYGYTF
>TRBJ1-2|-|TRBD1|TRBV11-1
TGTGCCAGCAGCTCCGGACAGGGCTATGGCTACACCTTC
CASSSGQGYGYTF
>TRBJ2-7|-|-|TRBV5-1
TGCGCCAGCAGCGTCCGGGACTTCCTCTACGAGCAGTACTTC
CASSVRDFLYEQYF
>TRBJ1-2|-|TRBD1|TRBV19
TGTGCCAGTAGTAGGGACAGGGTATCCTCGAACTATGGCTACACCTTC
CASSRDRVSSNYGYTF
>TRBJ1-1|-|-|TRBV6-6
TGTGCCAGCAGTTACGGACGGGGTAACACTGAAGCTTTCTTT
CASSYGRGNTEAFF
>TRBJ1-5|-|-|TRBV2
TGTGCCAGCAGATGGGACAATTCGGGCAATCAGCCCCAGCATTTT
CASRWDNSGNQPQHF
>TRBJ1-2|once|-|TRBV28
TGTGCCAGCAGTCCTCCCCCTGTCTATGGCTACACCTTC
CASSPPPVYGYTF
>TRBJ1-1|-|-|TRBV29-1
TGCAGCGTTGTTGGGCGGGTGAACACTGAAGCTTTCTTT
CSVVGRVNTEAFF
>TRBJ1-1|-|-|TRBV29-1
TGCAGCGTTGGTCCCAGAAGGAACACTGAAGCTTTCTTT
CSVGPRRNTEAFF
>TRBJ1-1|-|TRBD1|TRBV7-6
TGTGCCAGCAGCTCCCGACAGGGGAAGAACACTGAAGCTTTCTTT
CASSSRQGKNTEAFF
>TRBJ1-1|-|-|TRBV29-1
TGCAGCGTTGAAGGGGGAGGTCCTGAAGCTTTCTTT
CSVEGGGPEAFF
>TRBJ2-7|-|TRBD1|TRBV30
TGTGCCTGGAGTGTACCCCGACAGGGGGCCCACGAGCAGTACTTC
CAWSVPRQGAHEQYF
>TRBJ2-7|-|TRBD1|TRBV18
TGTGCCAGCTCGTACCGGGACAGGGGGAGTAGCGAGCAGTACTTC
CASSYRDRGSSEQYF
>TRBJ2-1|-|-|TRBV30
TGTGCCTGGAGTGTACTAAGGTCCTACAATGAGCAGTTCTTC
CAWSVLRSYNEQFF
>TRBJ2-3|-|-|TRBV6-4
TGTGCCAGCAGTGTAGGCGGGAGCACAGATACGCAGTATTTT
CASSVGGSTDTQYF
>TRBJ2-1|-|TRBD1|TRBV18
TGTGCCAGCTCACTGGGGACAGGTGCCTACAATGAGCAGTTCTTC
CASSLGTGAYNEQFF
>TRBJ1-2|-|-|TRBV12-3/TRBV12-4
TGTGCCAGCAGGAGGGTCACTAACTATGGCTACACCTTC
CASRRVTNYGYTF
>TRBJ1-2|-|TRBD1|TRBV30
TGTGCCTGGAGTGTGAGACAGGGATATGGCTACACCTTC
CAWSVRQGYGYTF
>TRBJ1-5|-|TRBD1|TRBV27
TGTGCCAGCAGTTTCCTGGACAGGCTCAATCAGCCCCAGCATTTT
CASSFLDRLNQPQHF
>TRBJ1-2|-|TRBD1|TRBV7-9
TGTGCCAGCACCTCAGACAGGGAAATGAACTATGGCTACACCTTC
CASTSDREMNYGYTF
>TRBJ2-3|-|TRBD2|TRBV5-6
TGTGCCAGCAGCTTCATTGGGACTAGCGGCATAGATACGCAGTATTTT
CASSFIGTSGIDTQYF
>TRBJ1-1|-|-|TRBV7-9
TGTGCCAACCCCGCGGTGGAAACTGAAGCTTTCTTT
CANPAVETEAFF
>TRBJ1-2|-|-|TRBV19
TGTGCCAGTAGTCCCAACACTAGGTATGGCTACACCTTC
CASSPNTRYGYTF
>TRBJ2-3|-|TRBD2|TRBV28
TGTGCCAGCAGTTCTCACGCTAGCGGGGGCGCAGATACGCAGTATTTT
CASSSHASGGADTQYF
>TRBJ2-7|-|-|TRBV4-1
TGCGCCAGCAGGGGCTGGATCGAGCAGTACTTC
CASRGWIEQYF
>TRBJ2-1|-|TRBD1|TRBV29-1
TGCAGCGTTGACCTACAGGGGGGTGAGCAGTTCTTC
CSVDLQGGEQFF